Sequencing of this T cell receptor beta chain was carried out in a study of cytomegalovirus exposure and HLA in healthy donors. Overall study findings and caveats: A prior analysis recorded that most TCR beta V segments were productive about 87% or about 30% of the time. Per published reports, the classifier diagnosed cytomegalovirus status with high specificity and sensitivity. A later analysis found TCR association rates differed by HLA locus, highest for DRB1 and lowest for HLA-C.

About this clone: The antigen remains undetermined.

The PCR contained 60 Vbeta and 13 Jbeta primers. Profiled with immunoSEQ multiplex PCR; TCRdb holds only in-frame clones, not every one. The repertoire holds around 190,000 clones, with 60% to 85% as singletons. The CDR3 is 15 residues long. Trimming shortened V by 3 bases and J by 0 bases, and 14 bases separated the two germline ends. The germline V gene has CDR1 SQVTM and CDR2 ANQGSEA. Though nominally healthy at sampling, donors likely had unrecorded immune exposures. The source is a man aged 35 to 55 in good health and CMV-seronegative. V gene TRBV29-1 combines with J gene TRBJ1-1, with D possibly being TRBD1 (6 bases). The sample was PBMCs. The CDR3 DNA reads TGCAGCGTTGAGACAGCGGGGGCCCTGAACACTGAAGCTTTCTTT. Protein product: CSVETAGALNTEAFF. Filled out from reference TRBV29-1 and TRBJ1-1, the complete variable domain reads SAVISQKPSRDICQRGTSLTIQCQVDSQVTMMFWYRQQPGQSLTLIATANQGSEATYESGFVIDKFPISRPNLTFSTLTVSNMSPEDSSIYLCSVETAGALNTEAFFGQGTRLTVV.